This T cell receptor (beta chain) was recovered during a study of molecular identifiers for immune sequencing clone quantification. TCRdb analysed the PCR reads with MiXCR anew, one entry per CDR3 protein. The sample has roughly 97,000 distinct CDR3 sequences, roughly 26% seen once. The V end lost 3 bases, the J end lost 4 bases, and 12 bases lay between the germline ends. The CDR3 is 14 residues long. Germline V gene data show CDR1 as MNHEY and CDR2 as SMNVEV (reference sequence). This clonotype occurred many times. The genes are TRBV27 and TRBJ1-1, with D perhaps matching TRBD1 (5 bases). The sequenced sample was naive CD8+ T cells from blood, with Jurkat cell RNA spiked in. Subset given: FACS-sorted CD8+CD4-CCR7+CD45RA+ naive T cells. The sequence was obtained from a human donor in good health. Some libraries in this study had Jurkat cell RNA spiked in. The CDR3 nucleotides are TGTGCCAGCAGTTTCGCAGGGAGGGCCACTGAAGCTTTCTTT. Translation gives CASSFAGRATEAFF.